Listed below are T cell receptor beta chains from one sample, sequenced in a study of CD8 T cells in Susac syndrome. TCRdb re-derived calls from the immunoSEQ multiplex PCR reads in MiXCR, one entry per CDR3 protein. Of under 550,000 distinct CDR3 sequences listed, approximately 85% are singletons. The sequenced sample consisted of CD8+ T cells from PBMCs. Receptors originate from a human donor with multiple sclerosis. Both conserved end residues are part of each CDR3. D genes are given only for firm matches. The listing skips clone size in some rows; elsewhere it reads once, few, many or a size class.

clone size: -; D gene: -; J gene: TRBJ2-1; V gene: TRBV3-1; CDR3 DNA: TGTGCCAGCAGCCAAGTAGCTGCGGGGGCGTTGAATGAGCAGTTCTTC; CDR3 protein: CASSQVAAGALNEQFF
clone size: -; D gene: -; J gene: TRBJ2-7; V gene: TRBV12-3/TRBV12-4; CDR3 DNA: TGTGCCAGCAGTTTGGGCAAATTCGGACAGTCCCGCTACGAGCAGTACTTC; CDR3 protein: CASSLGKFGQSRYEQYF
clone size: -; D gene: -; J gene: TRBJ2-2; V gene: TRBV15; CDR3 DNA: TGTGCCACCAGCAGAGATCTCGGGCACAATCTGAACACCGGGGAGCTGTTTTTT; CDR3 protein: CATSRDLGHNLNTGELFF
clone size: -; D gene: TRBD2; J gene: TRBJ2-3; V gene: TRBV5-1; CDR3 DNA: TGCGCCAGCAGCTGGGGACTAGCGGGGGGGCCAGTCCCAGATACGCAGTATTTT; CDR3 protein: CASSWGLAGGPVPDTQYF
clone size: -; D gene: -; J gene: TRBJ2-2; V gene: TRBV7-9; CDR3 DNA: TGTGCCAGCAGCCAAAGTTCGAACACCGGGGAGCTGTTTTTT; CDR3 protein: CASSQSSNTGELFF
clone size: -; D gene: TRBD2; J gene: TRBJ2-7; V gene: TRBV27; CDR3 DNA: TGTGCCAGCAGTTCGGGGACTAGCGGGGTCGAGCAGTACTTC; CDR3 protein: CASSSGTSGVEQYF
clone size: -; D gene: -; J gene: TRBJ1-1; V gene: TRBV19; CDR3 DNA: TGTGCCAGTAGATCGATTGGCACTGAAGCTTTCTTT; CDR3 protein: CASRSIGTEAFF
clone size: -; D gene: -; J gene: TRBJ2-1; V gene: TRBV19; CDR3 DNA: TGTGCCAGTAGTATCTCGCCCAGCGGGACAACGGATGAGCAGTTCTTC; CDR3 protein: CASSISPSGTTDEQFF
clone size: -; D gene: -; J gene: TRBJ2-7; V gene: TRBV4-1; CDR3 DNA: TGCGCCAGCAGCCAAGCAACAGGACCCAGGGACGAGCAGTACTTC; CDR3 protein: CASSQATGPRDEQYF
clone size: -; D gene: -; J gene: TRBJ2-1; V gene: TRBV3-1; CDR3 DNA: TGTGCCAGCAGCCAAGCCGCGACCGCGGATATCAGTGAGCAGTTCTTC; CDR3 protein: CASSQAATADISEQFF
clone size: -; D gene: TRBD2; J gene: TRBJ2-7; V gene: TRBV29-1; CDR3 DNA: TGCAGCGCCGGACTAGCGGGAGCCTACGAGCAGTACTTC; CDR3 protein: CSAGLAGAYEQYF
clone size: -; D gene: TRBD2; J gene: TRBJ2-2; V gene: TRBV6-4; CDR3 DNA: TGTGCCAGCAGTGAGGGACTAGAGGCCGGGGAGCTGTTTTTT; CDR3 protein: CASSEGLEAGELFF
clone size: -; D gene: TRBD1; J gene: TRBJ2-1; V gene: TRBV12-3/TRBV12-4; CDR3 DNA: TGTGCCAGCAGCCTTTCACAGGGGTCCTACAATGAGCAGTTCTTC; CDR3 protein: CASSLSQGSYNEQFF
clone size: -; D gene: -; J gene: TRBJ2-7; V gene: TRBV27; CDR3 DNA: TGTGCCAGCAGTTTATTAGCGTCCTACGAGCAGTACTTC; CDR3 protein: CASSLLASYEQYF
clone size: -; D gene: -; J gene: TRBJ2-7; V gene: TRBV7-9; CDR3 DNA: TGTGCCAGCAGCTCATCTAGCGCCGTTTACGAGCAGTACTTC; CDR3 protein: CASSSSSAVYEQYF
clone size: -; D gene: -; J gene: TRBJ2-7; V gene: TRBV20-1; CDR3 DNA: TGCAGTGCTAGAGATCGCAGGGGGGGCTACGAGCAGTACTTC; CDR3 protein: CSARDRRGGYEQYF
clone size: -; D gene: -; J gene: TRBJ2-1; V gene: TRBV27; CDR3 DNA: TGTGCCAGCAGTTTTGACCCACTCTCCTACAATGAGCAGTTCTTC; CDR3 protein: CASSFDPLSYNEQFF
clone size: -; D gene: TRBD2; J gene: TRBJ2-5; V gene: TRBV7-9; CDR3 DNA: TGTGCCAGCAGCTTAGCTGCGGGGGGGCAAGAGACCCAGTACTTC; CDR3 protein: CASSLAAGGQETQYF
clone size: -; D gene: TRBD1; J gene: TRBJ1-1; V gene: TRBV7-6; CDR3 DNA: TGTGCCAGCAGACCACCCCTACAGGGGGCGAACACTGAAGCTTTCTTT; CDR3 protein: CASRPPLQGANTEAFF
clone size: -; D gene: TRBD1; J gene: TRBJ2-7; V gene: TRBV6-1; CDR3 DNA: TGTGCCAGCAGTGAAGACCTCCCAATCCGGACAGGGGGCAGTTACGAGCAGTACTTC; CDR3 protein: CASSEDLPIRTGGSYEQYF
clone size: -; D gene: -; J gene: TRBJ1-3; V gene: TRBV25-1; CDR3 DNA: TGTGCCAGCAGTGAATTACTGACCCCCACGCGCTCTGGAAACACCATATATTTT; CDR3 protein: CASSELLTPTRSGNTIYF
clone size: -; D gene: -; J gene: TRBJ2-1; V gene: TRBV5-1; CDR3 DNA: TGCGCCAGCAGCCTAACTACCCTGAGCTCCTACAATGAGCAGTTCTTC; CDR3 protein: CASSLTTLSSYNEQFF
clone size: -; D gene: -; J gene: TRBJ2-2; V gene: TRBV6-2/TRBV6-3; CDR3 DNA: TGTGCCAGCGTTTTGGGACAGAACACCGGGGAGCTGTTTTTT; CDR3 protein: CASVLGQNTGELFF
clone size: -; D gene: TRBD2; J gene: TRBJ2-3; V gene: TRBV7-2; CDR3 DNA: TGTGCCAGCAGCTTAGAATTGGGACTAGCGGGGGTAGATACGCAGTATTTT; CDR3 protein: CASSLELGLAGVDTQYF
clone size: -; D gene: -; J gene: TRBJ1-2; V gene: TRBV24-1; CDR3 DNA: TGTGCCACCAGTGAAGGGCAATTCTATGGCCACACCTTC; CDR3 protein: CATSEGQFYGHTF
clone size: -; D gene: TRBD1; J gene: TRBJ2-5; V gene: TRBV19; CDR3 DNA: TGTGCCAGTAGTAACAGCCGGGACAGGTTAGAGACCCAGTACTTC; CDR3 protein: CASSNSRDRLETQYF
clone size: -; D gene: -; J gene: TRBJ2-1; V gene: TRBV4-1; CDR3 DNA: TGCGCCAGCAGCCCGGACAGTGACAATGAGCAGTTCTTC; CDR3 protein: CASSPDSDNEQFF
clone size: -; D gene: -; J gene: TRBJ2-2; V gene: TRBV29-1; CDR3 DNA: TGCAGCGTTGGAGAGGGAATGAACACCGGGGAGCTGTTTTTT; CDR3 protein: CSVGEGMNTGELFF
clone size: -; D gene: TRBD2; J gene: TRBJ2-5; V gene: TRBV14; CDR3 DNA: TGTGCCAGCAGCCAAGGAGGGGATTTAGCGGGAAGAGAGACCCAGTACTTC; CDR3 protein: CASSQGGDLAGRETQYF
clone size: -; D gene: TRBD1; J gene: TRBJ2-7; V gene: TRBV7-9; CDR3 DNA: TGTGCCAGCAGCTTAGCGAAAGGACAGGGGCGTTGGGAGCAGTACTTC; CDR3 protein: CASSLAKGQGRWEQYF
clone size: -; D gene: TRBD1; J gene: TRBJ1-1; V gene: TRBV25-1; CDR3 DNA: TGTGCCAGCAGTGTTTCAGGGGGATTCTCTGAAGCTTTCTTT; CDR3 protein: CASSVSGGFSEAFF
clone size: -; D gene: -; J gene: TRBJ2-7; V gene: TRBV6-6; CDR3 DNA: TGTGCCAGCAGTTACTCAGGACAGGAGCAGTACTTC; CDR3 protein: CASSYSGQEQYF
clone size: -; D gene: -; J gene: TRBJ2-7; V gene: TRBV7-8; CDR3 DNA: TGTGCCAGCAGCTCTTCACAGGGTCCATCCTACGAGCAGTACTTC; CDR3 protein: CASSSSQGPSYEQYF
clone size: -; D gene: TRBD2; J gene: TRBJ2-1; V gene: TRBV27; CDR3 DNA: TGTGCCAGCACCCGCGGGCTAGCGGGAGGACTCACCTACAATGAGCAGTTCTTC; CDR3 protein: CASTRGLAGGLTYNEQFF
clone size: -; D gene: TRBD1; J gene: TRBJ1-2; V gene: TRBV6-1; CDR3 DNA: TGTGCCAGCAGAAAACCGGGACAGGGAGCGTTTGACGGCTACACCTTC; CDR3 protein: CASRKPGQGAFDGYTF
clone size: -; D gene: -; J gene: TRBJ2-5; V gene: TRBV14; CDR3 DNA: TGTGCCAGCAGCCAGCCAAAGGGGACCCTGGACCAAGAGACCCAGTACTTC; CDR3 protein: CASSQPKGTLDQETQYF
clone size: once; D gene: TRBD1; J gene: TRBJ2-3; V gene: TRBV6-4; CDR3 DNA: TGTGCCAGCAGTATAAATCCCGGGACAGGGGACCCAGATACGCAGTATTTT; CDR3 protein: CASSINPGTGDPDTQYF
clone size: -; D gene: TRBD2; J gene: TRBJ2-1; V gene: TRBV28; CDR3 DNA: TGTGCCAGCAGTTCTGACCGACTGATTAGCGGGAGTGTACTAAAGGAGCAGTTCTTC; CDR3 protein: CASSSDRLISGSVLKEQFF
clone size: -; D gene: -; J gene: TRBJ1-2; V gene: TRBV30; CDR3 DNA: TGTGCCTGGAGTGTACTACCAGATGGCTACACCTTC; CDR3 protein: CAWSVLPDGYTF
clone size: few; D gene: -; J gene: TRBJ2-1; V gene: TRBV7-9; CDR3 DNA: TGTGCCAGTACCGGGGGGCCACACAATGAGCAGTTCTTC; CDR3 protein: CASTGGPHNEQFF
clone size: -; D gene: TRBD1; J gene: TRBJ1-2; V gene: TRBV6-6; CDR3 DNA: TGTGCCAGCAGATCCGGGACAGAGGACTATGGCTACACCTTC; CDR3 protein: CASRSGTEDYGYTF
clone size: -; D gene: -; J gene: TRBJ1-1; V gene: TRBV7-4; CDR3 DNA: TGTGCCAGCAGCCCCCGGACAGATAACACTGAAGCTTTCTTT; CDR3 protein: CASSPRTDNTEAFF
clone size: -; D gene: -; J gene: TRBJ1-1; V gene: TRBV28; CDR3 DNA: TGTGCCAGCAGCCAAAGTGTCCGGGGGGCGGGCACTGAAGCTTTCTTT; CDR3 protein: CASSQSVRGAGTEAFF
clone size: -; D gene: -; J gene: TRBJ2-7; V gene: TRBV7-3; CDR3 DNA: TGTGCCAGCAGTACTTTCCCCGGGTCCTTCTACGAGCAGTACTTC; CDR3 protein: CASSTFPGSFYEQYF
clone size: -; D gene: -; J gene: TRBJ2-7; V gene: TRBV5-1; CDR3 DNA: TGCGCCAGCAGCTCCCCGGGACACACCTACGAGCAGTACTTC; CDR3 protein: CASSSPGHTYEQYF
clone size: once; D gene: -; J gene: TRBJ2-2; V gene: TRBV29-1; CDR3 DNA: TGCAGCGTTGTGGTGGACTCGAACACCGGGGAGCTGTTTTTT; CDR3 protein: CSVVVDSNTGELFF
clone size: once; D gene: -; J gene: TRBJ2-5; V gene: TRBV9; CDR3 DNA: TGTGCCAGCAGCGTGCGTGGTGTCGGATATTCTCGAGAAGAGACCCAGTACTTC; CDR3 protein: CASSVRGVGYSREETQYF
clone size: few; D gene: -; J gene: TRBJ2-5; V gene: TRBV6-1; CDR3 DNA: TGTGCCAGCAGAAATCCCGGGACTTTATACCAAGAGACCCAGTACTTC; CDR3 protein: CASRNPGTLYQETQYF